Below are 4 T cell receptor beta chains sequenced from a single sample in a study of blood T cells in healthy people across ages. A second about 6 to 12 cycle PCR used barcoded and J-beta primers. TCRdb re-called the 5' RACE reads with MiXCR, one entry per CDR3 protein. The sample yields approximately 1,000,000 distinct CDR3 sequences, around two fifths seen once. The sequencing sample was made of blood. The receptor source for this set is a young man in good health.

CDR3 sequence reads: CASRAEAYSNQPQHF. Here the CDR3 DNA reads TGTGCCAGCAGGGCGGAAGCTTATAGCAATCAGCCCCAGCATTTT. The chain carries TRBV2 and TRBJ1-5; no clear D. From germline, CDR1 is SNHLY and CDR2 FYNNEI. The CDR3 consists of 15 residues. The V gene lost 6 bases and the J gene lost 0 bases, with 12 bases spanning the gap.

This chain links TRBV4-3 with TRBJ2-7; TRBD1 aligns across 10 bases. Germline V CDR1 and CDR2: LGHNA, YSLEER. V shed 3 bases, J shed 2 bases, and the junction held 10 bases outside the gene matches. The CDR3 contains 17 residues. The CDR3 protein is CASSHRLGGQGPYEQYF. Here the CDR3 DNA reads TGCGCCAGCAGCCACCGATTGGGGGGACAGGGGCCCTACGAGCAGTACTTC.

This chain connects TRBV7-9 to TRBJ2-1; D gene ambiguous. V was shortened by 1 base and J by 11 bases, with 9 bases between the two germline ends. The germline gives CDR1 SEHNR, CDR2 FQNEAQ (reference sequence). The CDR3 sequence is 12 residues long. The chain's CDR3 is CASSLGRSQQFF. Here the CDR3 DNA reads TGTGCCAGCAGCTTAGGGCGGAGCCAGCAGTTCTTC.

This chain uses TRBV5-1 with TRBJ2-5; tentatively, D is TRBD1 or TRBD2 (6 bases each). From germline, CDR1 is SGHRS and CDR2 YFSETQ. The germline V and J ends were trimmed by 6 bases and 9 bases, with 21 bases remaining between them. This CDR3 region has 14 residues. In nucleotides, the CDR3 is TGCGCCAGCATCCTGGACAGCCGATCGGGGGCCCAGTACTTC. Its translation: CASILDSRSGAQYF.